One sample yielded the 29 T cell receptor beta chains listed below, sequenced in a study of T cell responses to AZD1222 COVID-19 vaccine. Data came from immunoSEQ multiplex PCR; TCRdb stores just in-frame clones and leaves some out. The table includes about 180,000 clones, more than 80% detected once. Sequences were derived from peripheral blood, sampled on day 0 of AZD1222 vaccination. Receptors originate from an adult in good health.

This clone appeared once. This chain uses TRBV3-1 (or the pseudogene TRBV3-2) with TRBJ1-1; D is possibly TRBD1 (6 bases). Trimming cost V 1 base and J 11 bases, with 17 bases left between them. CDR1 and CDR2 (germline): LGHDT, YNNKEL (reference sequence). The CDR3 totals 14 residues. CDR3 in DNA: TGTGCCAGCAGCCAAGCCCGATCCAGGGGTAACGCTTTCTTT. This codes for CASSQARSRGNAFF.

The genes are TRBV5-4 and TRBJ2-2; perhaps TRBD1 as D (8 bases). Trimming removed 2 bases at V and 4 bases at J, with 15 bases between. The CDR3 has 16 residues. Germline V lookup: CDR1 SGHNT, CDR2 YYREEE (reference sequence). The CDR3 reads CASSLSGTGSTGELFF. The CDR3 DNA reads TGTGCCAGCAGCTTAAGCGGGACAGGCTCCACCGGGGAGCTGTTTTTT. Variable domain in full (rest from reference TRBV5-4 and TRBJ2-2): ETGVTQSPTHLIKTRGQQVTLRCSSQSGHNTVSWYQQALGQGPQFIFQYYREEENGRGNFPPRFSGLQFPNYSSELNVNALELDDSALYLCASSLSGTGSTGELFFGEGSRLTVL.

With respect to this clone: No conserved phenylalanine or tryptophan is present at the end of the CDR3, so a read error is the likely explanation. DNA of the CDR3: TGTGCCAGCAGTTCGAGGGGAAATTCACCCCTCCACCTT. Protein product: CASSSRGNSPLHL. This chain joins TRBV12-3 or TRBV12-4 and TRBJ1-6; possibly TRBD1 for D (5 bases). CDR3 length: 13 amino acids. The V and J ends lost 4 bases and 7 bases respectively, with 8 bases between them.

The chain uses TRBV12-5 and TRBJ1-2; 7 bases are a match to TRBD1. Per germline, CDR1 LGHNT and CDR2 FRNRAP. V was clipped by 2 bases and J by 5 bases; unmatched bases: 8. The CDR3 is 15 residues long. CDR3 DNA: TGTGCTAGTGGTTTGCCGGGACAGTTACCATATGGCTACACCTTC. It yields the protein CASGLPGQLPYGYTF.

The genes are TRBV25-1 and TRBJ1-1, with D unresolved. Germline CDR1 and CDR2: MGHDK and SYGVNS. The CDR3 totals 13 residues. V lost 3 bases, J lost 3 bases, and 8 bases lay in between. The CDR3, as DNA: TGTGCCAGCAGTGAGCGCAAAGACACTGAAGCTTTCTTT. Translating it yields CASSERKDTEAFF.

The rearrangement uses TRBV10-1 and TRBJ2-1; the match to TRBD2 covers 11 bases. The J segment lost 3 bases and the V segment lost 3 bases, leaving 4 bases of the junction unmatched. Germline assignment: CDR1 WNHNN and CDR2 SYGVQD (reference sequence). This CDR3 has 16 amino acids. The chain's CDR3 is CASSEVSGRDYNEQFF. The CDR3 nucleotides read TGCGCCAGCAGTGAAGTTAGCGGGAGGGACTACAATGAGCAGTTCTTC.

The V gene is TRBV2, the J gene TRBJ1-2; no reliable D call. The germline CDR1 and CDR2 sequences are SNHLY and FYNNEI. Trimming took 1 base from V and 4 from J, leaving 13 bases between them. The length of the CDR3 is 15 residues. This CDR3 is CASSEVRQAVYGYTF. In nucleotides, the CDR3 is TGTGCCAGCAGTGAAGTTCGGCAGGCTGTCTATGGCTACACCTTC.

V gene TRBV12-5 combines with J gene TRBJ2-7, with 9 bases that match TRBD2. The V segment lost 0 bases and the J segment 4 bases; nucleotides outside the gene matches: 7. Germline V gene lookup returns CDR1 LGHNT and CDR2 FRNRAP. The length of the CDR3 is 16 residues. CDR3 coding DNA: TGTGCTAGTGGTTTGGTCCGACTAGCGGAACCATACGAGCAGTACTTC. Its translation: CASGLVRLAEPYEQYF.

This sequence joins TRBV5-1 and TRBJ1-1; D not certain. V was trimmed by 1 base and J by 1 base, leaving 11 bases between them. The CDR3 extends over 15 amino acids. CDR1 SGHRS and CDR2 YFSETQ come from the germline V gene. CDR3 coding DNA: TGCGCCAGCAGCTTGATTCCAGGCGGGAACACTGAAGCTTTCTTT. It specifies CASSLIPGGNTEAFF.

The chain recombines TRBV7-2 with TRBJ1-5, with no clear D. Germline-derived CDR1 and CDR2 are SGHTA and FQGNSA. V lost 1 base to trimming and J lost 4 bases, with 11 bases between them. This CDR3 is built from 15 residues. The CDR3 is CASSLVLHSNQPQHF. The CDR3 bases are TGTGCCAGCAGCTTAGTATTACACAGTAATCAGCCCCAGCATTTT. The full variable domain, rest sourced from reference TRBV7-2 and TRBJ1-5, is GAGVSQSPSNKVTEKGKDVELRCDPISGHTALYWYRQSLGQGLEFLIYFQGNSAPDKSGLPSDRFSAERTGGSVSTLTIQRTQQEDSAVYLCASSLVLHSNQPQHFGDGTRLSIL.

The chain is built from TRBV25-1 and TRBJ2-1; 12 positions match TRBD2. The CDR3 loop spans 14 amino acids. V lost 7 bases to trimming and J lost 6 bases; unmatched junction nucleotides: 4. Germline values: CDR1 MGHDK, CDR2 SYGVNS. The CDR3 region is CASTASGRGNEQFF. CDR3 DNA: TGTGCCAGCACCGCTAGCGGGAGGGGCAATGAGCAGTTCTTC.

Only a few counts were recorded for this clone. The sample contains more than one DNA sequence encoding this CDR3. The rearrangement uses TRBV11-2 and TRBJ1-4; D perhaps matches TRBD1 (6 bases). This CDR3 spans 13 amino acids. V lost 5 bases to trimming and J lost 5 bases, with 9 bases between them. In germline, CDR1 is SGHAT, CDR2 FQNNGV. CDR3 sequence (DNA): TGTGCCAGCAGCCGGACAGTGAATGAAAAACTGTTTTTT. Translating gives CASSRTVNEKLFF. Together with reference TRBV11-2 and TRBJ1-4, the CDR3 gives the full variable domain: EAGVAQSPRYKIIEKRQSVAFWCNPISGHATLYWYQQILGQGPKLLIQFQNNGVVDDSQLPKDRFSAERLKGVDSTLKIQPAKLEDSAVYLCASSRTVNEKLFFGSGTQLSVL.

This clone was observed a single time. The chain employs TRBV7-9 and TRBJ2-7; no reliable D call. The CDR3 extends over 15 amino acids. Looked up from germline, CDR1 is SEHNR and CDR2 is FQNEAQ (reference sequence). Trimming took off 5 bases at V and 2 bases at J, with 16 bases between the two ends. The CDR3: CASSPGPDPTYEQYF. DNA for the CDR3: TGTGCCAGCAGCCCGGGCCCCGATCCCACCTACGAGCAGTACTTC.

This chain uses TRBV5-1 with TRBJ2-7; 8 nucleotides match TRBD2. Germline-derived CDR1 and CDR2 are SGHRS and YFSETQ. The length of the CDR3 is 15 residues. V trimming: 4 bases; J trimming: 4 bases; junction bases outside the gene matches: 10. The CDR3 here is CASSPWGLDQYEQYF. The CDR3 DNA sequence: TGCGCCAGCAGCCCCTGGGGACTAGATCAATACGAGCAGTACTTC.

The V and J genes are TRBV5-6 and TRBJ1-1; weak D call: TRBD1 (6 bases). The CDR3 length is 13 residues. The germline V gene encodes CDR1 SGHDT and CDR2 YYEEEE. V gave up 5 bases and J gave up 4 bases, with 12 bases separating them. Here the CDR3 reads CASRYTGTTEAFF. As DNA, the CDR3 is TGTGCCAGCAGATATACAGGGACCACTGAAGCTTTCTTT.

The CDR3, as DNA: TGTGCTAGTGGTTTGGTACTTAATCTCGGCTACACCTTC. This encodes CASGLVLNLGYTF. This chain uses TRBV12-5 with TRBJ1-2, with no clear D. Germline V lookup: CDR1 LGHNT, CDR2 FRNRAP. With 0 bases removed from V and 8 bases from J, the gap between germline ends came to 10 bases. The CDR3 covers 13 residues.

V usage is TRBV7-2 and J usage is TRBJ1-1, with D unclear. The CDR3 has 13 residues. The germline V gene has CDR1 SGHTA and CDR2 FQGNSA. Trimming took 5 bases from V and 11 from J, leaving 18 bases between them. The CDR3, as DNA: TGTGCCAGCAGCCCCTACAACCCATCCTATGCTTTCTTT. Protein: CASSPYNPSYAFF.

V is TRBV30 and J is TRBJ1-2; 10 positions match TRBD1. After removal of 1 base from V and 3 bases from J, the junction contained 5 bases not matched to a gene. This CDR3 is built from 15 residues. The germline CDR1 and CDR2 sequences are GTSNPN and SVGIG (reference sequence). The DNA of the CDR3 is TGTGCCTGGAGTGACGAGACAGGGGGCGACTATGGCTACACCTTC. Encoded protein: CAWSDETGGDYGYTF.

This clone occurred a few times. V gene TRBV7-9 combines with J gene TRBJ1-6, with 9 bases lining up with TRBD1. Trimming took 5 bases from V and 0 from J; bases not matched to a gene: 8. The CDR3 length is 18 residues. Per germline, CDR1 SEHNR and CDR2 FQNEAQ (reference sequence). CDR3 sequence: CASSPDRGTSSYNSPLHF. DNA for the CDR3: TGTGCCAGCAGCCCGGACAGGGGCACAAGCTCCTATAATTCACCCCTCCACTTT.

The CDR3 loop reads CASSIGTGVMNTEAFF. The CDR3, as DNA: TGTGCCAGTAGTATCGGGACAGGGGTCATGAACACTGAAGCTTTCTTT. The chain employs TRBV19 and TRBJ1-1, with 10 bases fitting TRBD1. V was clipped by 3 bases and J by 0 bases; unmatched bases: 4. The CDR3 sequence is 16 residues long. The germline V gene has CDR1 LNHDA and CDR2 SQIVND (reference sequence).

The CDR3 spells CASSGQELYNEQFF. CDR3 coding DNA: TGTGCCAGTAGCGGACAGGAATTATACAATGAGCAGTTCTTC. The rearrangement joins TRBV19 to TRBJ2-1; 7 nucleotides match TRBD1. With V trimmed by 6 bases and J by 4 bases, 6 bases remained unmatched. CDR1 and CDR2 (germline): LNHDA, SQIVND (reference sequence). CDR3 length: 14 residues.

This clone was seen a single time. The V gene is TRBV6-5, the J gene TRBJ1-2; D gene unclear. V was cut by 4 bases and J by 10 bases, with 10 bases left in between. This CDR3 spans 11 amino acids. CDR1 is MNHEY, CDR2 SVGAGI, per germline. This CDR3 reads CASSSGPYYTF. As DNA, the CDR3 is TGTGCCAGCAGTTCTGGGCCGTACTACACCTTC.

V and J are TRBV7-8 and TRBJ1-5, with 7 bases lining up with TRBD1. After removal of 5 bases from V and 2 bases from J, the junction contained 3 bases not matched to a gene. The CDR3 is 14 residues long. Germline CDR1 is SGHVS and CDR2 is FQNEAQ. CDR3 coding DNA: TGTGCCAGCAGCACCACAGGGGGCAATCAGCCCCAGCATTTT. Translating it yields CASSTTGGNQPQHF.

This clone was seen only once. V is TRBV11-2 and J is TRBJ2-1; D unclear. The CDR3 is 13 amino acids. Trimming left V 4 bases short and J 7 bases short, with 11 bases between. Germline V gene data show CDR1 as SGHAT and CDR2 as FQNNGV. The CDR3 loop reads CASSSASKNEQFF. For the CDR3, the DNA is TGTGCCAGCAGCTCCGCTAGTAAAAATGAGCAGTTCTTC.

The CDR3 sequence: CASSQGLDSLYF. DNA of the CDR3: TGTGCCAGCAGTCAGGGTCTGGACTCCTTGTATTTT. V is TRBV6-5 and J is TRBJ2-3; TRBD1 or TRBD2 may be the D gene (5 bases each). Germline loops: CDR1 MNHEY, CDR2 SVGAGI. Trimming left V 5 bases short and J 14 bases short, with 17 bases between. The CDR3 is made up of 12 amino acids.

This chain links TRBV12-3 or TRBV12-4 with TRBJ1-2; possibly TRBD1 for D (5 bases). The CDR3 length is 13 residues. V shed 6 bases and J shed 3 bases, with 11 bases lying between them. This chain's CDR3 is CASRTSTDYGYTF. The DNA of the CDR3 is TGTGCCAGCAGAACCTCGACAGACTATGGCTACACCTTC.

This chain connects TRBV14 to TRBJ1-2; 7 nucleotides align to TRBD1. The J segment lost 7 bases and the V segment lost 5 bases, leaving 4 bases of the junction unmatched. The length of the CDR3 is 12 residues. CDR1 and CDR2 from the germline V gene are SGHDN and FVKESK. The CDR3 sequence: CASSLTGSGYTF. The CDR3 coding sequence is TGTGCCAGCAGCTTGACAGGGTCTGGCTACACCTTC.

Of note for this clone: It is unclear where the CDR3 begins or ends on the DNA, so no DNA is shown, and the CDR3 is as TCRdb lists it. J is TRBJ2-7 and V is TRBV21-1; TRBD2 is the table's D call and was not checked against the DNA. TRBV21-1 has pseudogene status. The CDR3 has 17 amino acids, counting both end residues. The CDR3 protein is CASSKVGGGILSYEQYF.

The CDR3 DNA is TGTGCCAGTAGTATGAGTGCCGGGAACGAGCAGTACTTC. As protein: CASSMSAGNEQYF. The rearrangement joins TRBV19 to TRBJ2-7; D is perhaps TRBD2 (5 bases). The V gene lost 3 bases and the J gene lost 5 bases, with 11 bases spanning the gap. CDR1 LNHDA and CDR2 SQIVND come from the germline V gene (reference sequence). This CDR3 has 13 residues.